The clone carrying this T cell receptor (beta chain) has only one observation. This record comes from a study of CD8 T cells in Susac syndrome. TCR beta sequencing was performed on blood CD8+ and CD4+ T cells. Germline V gene sequence: CDR1 LGHNA, CDR2 YSLEER. This CDR3 is 14 amino acids long. Trimming took 4 bases from V and 6 from J; bases not matched to a gene: 7. cDNA came from roughly 0.53 to 1 ug RNA primed by random hexamers. immunoSEQ multiplex PCR amplified TCR beta CDR3 across 54 Vbeta, 13 Jbeta. Via MiXCR, TCRdb re-called the immunoSEQ multiplex PCR reads, giving one row per CDR3 protein. The repertoire holds 180,000 or so distinct CDR3 sequences, with around 96% as singletons.

The sample comprised CD4+ T cells from PBMCs. The V gene is TRBV4-3, the J gene TRBJ1-2, with 8 bases that match TRBD1. This TCR came from a human donor in good health. The CDR3 loop reads CASSPGQGFDGYTF. The DNA for the CDR3 is TGCGCCAGCAGCCCAGGACAGGGCTTTGATGGCTACACCTTC.